This T cell receptor (beta chain) was sequenced during a study of T cells in Graves' hyperthyroidism and ophthalmopathy. J gave up 7 bases and V 3 bases, and 8 bases lay outside the gene matches. The CDR3 is 15 residues long. Germline CDR1 and CDR2: DFQATT and SNEGSKA (reference sequence). Orbital computed tomography, thyroid ultrasound, serum thyroxine and TRAb, and clinical symptoms together informed the diagnoses. The investigators amplified TCR beta CDR3 regions from RNA transcripts. HTBI primers were used for first-round RT-PCR of the TCR CDR3. TCRdb passed the multiplex PCR reads through MiXCR, listing each CDR3 protein once. The sample shows hundreds of thousands of distinct CDR3 sequences, 15% to 20% of them seen only once.

Sequenced input: blood. The clonotype was recovered from a man between 35 and 55 years old with Graves' ophthalmopathy. This rearrangement joins TRBV20-1 to TRBJ2-1; 11 bases agree with TRBD2. This chain's CDR3 is CSARGASGGRNEQFF. The CDR3, as DNA: TGCAGTGCTAGGGGGGCTAGCGGGGGGCGGAATGAGCAGTTCTTC.